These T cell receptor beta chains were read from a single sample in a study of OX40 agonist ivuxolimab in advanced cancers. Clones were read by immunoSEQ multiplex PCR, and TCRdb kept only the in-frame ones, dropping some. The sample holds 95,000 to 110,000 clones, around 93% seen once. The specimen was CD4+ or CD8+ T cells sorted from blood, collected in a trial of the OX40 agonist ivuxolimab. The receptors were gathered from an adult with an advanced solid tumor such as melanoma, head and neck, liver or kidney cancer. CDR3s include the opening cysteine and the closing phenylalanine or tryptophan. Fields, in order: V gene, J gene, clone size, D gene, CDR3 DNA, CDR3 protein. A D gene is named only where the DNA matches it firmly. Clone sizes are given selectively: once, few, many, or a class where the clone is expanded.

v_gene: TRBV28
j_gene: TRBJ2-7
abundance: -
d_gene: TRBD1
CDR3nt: TGTGCCAGCAGGCTTGGACAGGGGAGGTACGAGCAGTACTTC
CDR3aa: CASRLGQGRYEQYF

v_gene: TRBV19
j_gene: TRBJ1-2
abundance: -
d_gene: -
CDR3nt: TGTGCCAGTAGAAGGACAGTTAACTATGGCTACACCTTC
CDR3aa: CASRRTVNYGYTF

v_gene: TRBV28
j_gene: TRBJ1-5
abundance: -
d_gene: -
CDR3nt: TGTGCCAGCCAGATACCTGGCAGCGATAGCAATCAGCCCCAGCATTTT
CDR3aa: CASQIPGSDSNQPQHF

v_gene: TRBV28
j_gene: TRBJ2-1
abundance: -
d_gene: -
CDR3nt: TGTGCCAGCAGTCCCGGGAGCCCCCCCAATGAGCAGTTCTTC
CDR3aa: CASSPGSPPNEQFF

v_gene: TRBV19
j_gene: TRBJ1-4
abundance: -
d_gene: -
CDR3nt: TGTGCCAGTAGTATCCTACCGGGGGTTAATGAAAAACTGTTTTTT
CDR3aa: CASSILPGVNEKLFF

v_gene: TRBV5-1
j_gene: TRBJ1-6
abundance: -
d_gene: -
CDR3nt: TGCGCCAGCAGCTTACGACGGGAGGATTCACCCCTCCACTTT
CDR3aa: CASSLRREDSPLHF

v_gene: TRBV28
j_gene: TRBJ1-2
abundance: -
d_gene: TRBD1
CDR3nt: TGTGCCAGCAGTTTAGACGACGGGACAGGGACCTATGGCTACACCTTC
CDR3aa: CASSLDDGTGTYGYTF

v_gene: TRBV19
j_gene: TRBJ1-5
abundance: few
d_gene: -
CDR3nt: TGTGCCAGTAGTATGTCTTTGCAGCCCCAGCATTTT
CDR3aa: CASSMSLQPQHF

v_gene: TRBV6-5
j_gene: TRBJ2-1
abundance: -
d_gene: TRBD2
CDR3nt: TGTGCCAGCAAGAAGCGGGAGGGTTCAAATGAGCAGTTCTTC
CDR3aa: CASKKREGSNEQFF

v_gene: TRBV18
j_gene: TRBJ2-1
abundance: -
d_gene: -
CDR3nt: TGTGCCAGCTCATCCGCGTCCTACAATGAGCAGTTCTTC
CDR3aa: CASSSASYNEQFF

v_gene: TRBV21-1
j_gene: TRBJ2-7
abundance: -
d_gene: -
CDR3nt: TGTGCCAATCTGCCAGACAAATACGAGCAGTACTTC
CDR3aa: CANLPDKYEQYF

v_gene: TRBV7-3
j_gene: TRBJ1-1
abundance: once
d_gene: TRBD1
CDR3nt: TGTGCCAGCAGCTTATCGGGGGACAGGGACACTGAAGCTTTCTTT
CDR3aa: CASSLSGDRDTEAFF

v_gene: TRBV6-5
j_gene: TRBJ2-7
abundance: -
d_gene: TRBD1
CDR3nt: TGTGCCAGCAGTTACTCTGGTGGACAGGGCTACGAGCAGTACTTC
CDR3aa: CASSYSGGQGYEQYF

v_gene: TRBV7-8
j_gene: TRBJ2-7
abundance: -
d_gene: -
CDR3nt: TGTGCCAGCAGCCTTCACAGGGAAGTTAGGTACTTC
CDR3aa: CASSLHREVRYF

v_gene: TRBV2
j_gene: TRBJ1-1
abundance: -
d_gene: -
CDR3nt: TGTGCCAGGGGACAAATTACTATGAACACTGAAGCTTTCTTT
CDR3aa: CARGQITMNTEAFF

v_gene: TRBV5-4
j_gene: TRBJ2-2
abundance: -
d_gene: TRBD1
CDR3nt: TGTGCCAGCAGCCCACGCCTGGACAGGGGGGACACCGGGGAGCTGTTTTTT
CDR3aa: CASSPRLDRGDTGELFF

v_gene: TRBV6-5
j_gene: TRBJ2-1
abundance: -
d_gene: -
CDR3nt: TGTGCCAGCAGCCCCTGGAAGAGCGACAATGAGCAGTTCTTC
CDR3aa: CASSPWKSDNEQFF

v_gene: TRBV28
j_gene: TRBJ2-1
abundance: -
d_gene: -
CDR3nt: TGTGCCAGCCCCCCGTCAGGGAGCTCCTACAATGAGCAGTTCTTC
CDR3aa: CASPPSGSSYNEQFF

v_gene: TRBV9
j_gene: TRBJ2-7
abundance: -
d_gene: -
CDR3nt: TGTGCCAGCAGCGTATGGGAGGGGGACGAGCAGTACTTC
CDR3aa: CASSVWEGDEQYF

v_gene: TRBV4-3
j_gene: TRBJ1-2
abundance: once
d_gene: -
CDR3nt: TGCGCCAGCAGCCAAGATAGAGGCTACACCTTC
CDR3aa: CASSQDRGYTF

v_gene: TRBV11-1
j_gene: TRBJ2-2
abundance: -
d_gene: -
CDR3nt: TGTGCCAGCAGCACCCAAGGGCGGGACCCATTTGGGGAGCTGTTTTTT
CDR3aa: CASSTQGRDPFGELFF

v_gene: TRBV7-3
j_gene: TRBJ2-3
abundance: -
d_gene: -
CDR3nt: TGTGCCAGCAGCCTTTGGTACAGGGACCTCACAGATACGCAGTATTTT
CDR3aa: CASSLWYRDLTDTQYF

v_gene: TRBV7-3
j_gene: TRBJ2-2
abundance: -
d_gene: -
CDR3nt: TGTGCCAGCAGCCTTGGGCCAATACAGAACACCGGGGAGCTGTTTTTT
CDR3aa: CASSLGPIQNTGELFF

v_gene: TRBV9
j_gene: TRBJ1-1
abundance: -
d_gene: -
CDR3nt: TGTGCCAGCAGCCCGGAGGGTCCGAACACTGAAGCTTTCTTT
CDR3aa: CASSPEGPNTEAFF

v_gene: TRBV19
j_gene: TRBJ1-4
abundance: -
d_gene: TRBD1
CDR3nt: TGTGCCAGTAGTACCCCGGGACAGTTGTATGAAAAACTGTTTTTT
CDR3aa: CASSTPGQLYEKLFF

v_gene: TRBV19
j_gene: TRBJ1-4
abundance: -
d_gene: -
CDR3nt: TGTGCCACCCAGGAGGGGGGTGCAACTAATGAAAAACTGTTTTTT
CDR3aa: CATQEGGATNEKLFF

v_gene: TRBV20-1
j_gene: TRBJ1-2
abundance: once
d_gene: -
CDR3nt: TGCAGTGCCGAGTCTGACTATGGCTACACCTTC
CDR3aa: CSAESDYGYTF

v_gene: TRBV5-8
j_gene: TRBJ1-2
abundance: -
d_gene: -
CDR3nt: TGTGCCAGCAGCTTGTTACCGCCACCCCCTTTC
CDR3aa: CASSLLPPPPF

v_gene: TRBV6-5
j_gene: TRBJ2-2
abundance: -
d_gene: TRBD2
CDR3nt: TGTGCCAGCAGGTCTAGCGGGAATGTTGCCGGGGAGCTGTTTTTT
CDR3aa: CASRSSGNVAGELFF

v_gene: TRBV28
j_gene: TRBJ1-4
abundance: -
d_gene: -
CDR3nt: TGTGCCAGCAGGGTCCAGAGTGAAAAACTGTTTTTT
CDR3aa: CASRVQSEKLFF

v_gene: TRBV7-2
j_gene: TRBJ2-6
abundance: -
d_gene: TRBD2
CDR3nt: TGTGCCAGCAGCTTAATGGGACTAGCGTCCCCCGGGGCCAACGTCCTGACTTTC
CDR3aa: CASSLMGLASPGANVLTF

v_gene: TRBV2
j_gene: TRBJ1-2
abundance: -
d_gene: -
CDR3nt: TGTGCCAGCAGTGTTCGGGCAGGGACTAACTATGGCTACACCTTC
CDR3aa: CASSVRAGTNYGYTF

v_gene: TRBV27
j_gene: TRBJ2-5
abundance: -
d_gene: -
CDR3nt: TGTGCCAGCACCCAAGAGACCCAGTACTTC
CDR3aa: CASTQETQYF

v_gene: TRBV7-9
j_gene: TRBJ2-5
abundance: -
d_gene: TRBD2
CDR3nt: TGTGCCAGCAGCTTGGAGACTAGCGGGAGAAAGACCCAGTACTTC
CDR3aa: CASSLETSGRKTQYF

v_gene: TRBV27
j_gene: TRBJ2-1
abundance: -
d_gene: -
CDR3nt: TGTGCCAGCAGTTTAAATCAGGGATACAATGAGCAGTTCTTC
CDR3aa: CASSLNQGYNEQFF

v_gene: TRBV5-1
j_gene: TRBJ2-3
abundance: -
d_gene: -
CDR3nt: TGCGCCAGCAGGGATGAGCCGAGCCCCACAGATACGCAGTATTTT
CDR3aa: CASRDEPSPTDTQYF

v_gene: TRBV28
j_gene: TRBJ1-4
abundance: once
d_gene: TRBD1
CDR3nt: TGTGCCAGCAGGGCGACAGGGGATGGAGAAAAACTGTTTTTT
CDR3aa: CASRATGDGEKLFF

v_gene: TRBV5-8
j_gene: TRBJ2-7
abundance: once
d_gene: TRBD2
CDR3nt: TGTGCCAGCAGCCGGACGCGGGGGACGGGGGAGCAGTACTTC
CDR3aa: CASSRTRGTGEQYF

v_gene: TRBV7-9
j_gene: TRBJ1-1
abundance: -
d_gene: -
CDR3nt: TGTGCCAGCACCAGGGAAGGACAGAACACTGAAGCTTTCTTT
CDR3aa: CASTREGQNTEAFF

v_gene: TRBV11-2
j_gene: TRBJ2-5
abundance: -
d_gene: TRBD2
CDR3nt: TGTGCCAGCAGCTTAAACCCTAGCGGGAGGGCGAGGGAGACCCAGTACTTC
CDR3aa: CASSLNPSGRARETQYF

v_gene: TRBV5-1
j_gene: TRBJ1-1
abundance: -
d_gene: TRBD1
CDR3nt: TGCGCCAGCAGCCCTGGGGACAGGGGGAACACTGAAGCTTTCTTT
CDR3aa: CASSPGDRGNTEAFF

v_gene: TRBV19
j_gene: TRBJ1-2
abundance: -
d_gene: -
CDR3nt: TGTGCCAGTAGTCTGCAGGCAGTCTATGGCTACACCTTC
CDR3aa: CASSLQAVYGYTF

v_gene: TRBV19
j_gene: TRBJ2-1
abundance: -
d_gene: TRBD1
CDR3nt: TGTGCCAGTAGTTCTTTGGACAGGGAAGCCGAGCAGTTCTTC
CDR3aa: CASSSLDREAEQFF

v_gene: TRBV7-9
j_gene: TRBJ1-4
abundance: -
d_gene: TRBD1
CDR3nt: TGTGCCAGCAGCCAGGTGGGACAGGAGGATAAAAAACTGTTTTTT
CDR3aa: CASSQVGQEDKKLFF

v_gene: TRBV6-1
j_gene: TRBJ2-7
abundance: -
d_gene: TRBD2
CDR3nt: TGTGCCAGCCCGGGGGGAAGTAACTTTAACGAGCAGTACTTC
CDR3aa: CASPGGSNFNEQYF

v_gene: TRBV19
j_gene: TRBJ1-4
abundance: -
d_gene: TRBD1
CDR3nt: TGTGCCAGTAACTCAGGACAGGGGATTTCAACTAATGAAAAACTGTTTTTT
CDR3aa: CASNSGQGISTNEKLFF

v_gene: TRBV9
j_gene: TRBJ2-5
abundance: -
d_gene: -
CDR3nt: TGTGCCAGCAGCGTAGGAGTGGGGGAGCCGATAGAGACCCAGTACTTC
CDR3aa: CASSVGVGEPIETQYF

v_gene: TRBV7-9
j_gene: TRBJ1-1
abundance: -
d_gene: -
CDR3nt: TGTGCCAGCAGCGTTGGGGGGTACAGCGCTGAAGCTTTCTTT
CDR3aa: CASSVGGYSAEAFF

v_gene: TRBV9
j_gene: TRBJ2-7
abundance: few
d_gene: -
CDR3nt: TGTGCCAGCAGCGTAGGGAGTTTCTCCTACGAGCAGTACTTC
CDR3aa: CASSVGSFSYEQYF

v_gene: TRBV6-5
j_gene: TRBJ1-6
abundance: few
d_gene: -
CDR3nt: TGTGCCAGCAGTAGACGCGAGGATAATTCACCCCTCCACTTT
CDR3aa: CASSRREDNSPLHF

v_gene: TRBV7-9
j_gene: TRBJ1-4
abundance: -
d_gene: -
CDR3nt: TGTGCCAGCAGCTCTGTTGGGTTTCAAAATGAAAAACTGTTTTTT
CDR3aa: CASSSVGFQNEKLFF